These 10 T cell receptor beta chains originate from one sample sequenced in a study of spatial heterogeneity in lung cancer. Time point denoted: blood at routine non-recurrence follow-up after resection. Unsorted samples of tumor, nontumor lung or frozen PBMC had their whole RNA sequenced. MiXCR was run by TCRdb on the 5' RACE reads, yielding one entry per CDR3 protein. This sample has roughly 26,000 distinct CDR3 sequences; around 6.1% occur once, and the top ten carry under 25%. The source was PBMCs, collected at follow-up. The receptor source for this set is a male donor with early-stage non-small cell lung cancer.

Regarding this clonotype: Being one base from a much bigger clone, this may be a read error. The gene calls are TRBV7-9 and TRBJ1-2; the match to TRBD1 covers 7 bases. Germline V gene data show CDR1 as SEHNR and CDR2 as FQNEAQ (reference sequence). V lost 3 bases, J lost 1 base, and 2 bases stayed unmatched. The length of the CDR3 is 14 residues. The CDR3 loop reads CASSLTGINYGYTF. The CDR3 DNA follows: TGTGCCAGCAGCTTGACAGGGATTAACTATGGCTACACCTTC.

The rearrangement uses TRBV28 and TRBJ2-4; D possibly uses TRBD1 or TRBD2 (7 bases each). The ends were cut back, 3 bases at V and 2 bases at J, with 14 bases in the middle. The length of the CDR3 is 16 residues. CDR1 MDHEN and CDR2 SYDVKM come from the germline V gene. The CDR3 is CASSLAGGGSKNIQYF. CDR3 in DNA: TGTGCCAGCAGTTTGGCAGGGGGGGGCTCCAAAAACATTCAGTACTTC.

The chain is built from TRBV4-3 and TRBJ1-2; D unresolved. The V gene lost 0 bases and the J gene lost 4 bases, with 9 bases spanning the gap. This CDR3 region has 14 residues. Germline CDR1 and CDR2: LGHNA and YSLEER. The CDR3 protein is CASSQELAAYGYTF. The DNA of the CDR3 is TGCGCCAGCAGCCAAGAATTGGCGGCCTATGGCTACACCTTC.

This clonotype was counted ten times or more. The rearrangement links TRBV13 to TRBJ1-2; 7 nucleotides match TRBD1. The trim removed 5 bases at V and 3 bases at J, leaving 3 bases unmatched. CDR3 length equals 13 residues. Per the germline V gene, CDR1 is PRHDT and CDR2 is FYEKMQ (reference sequence). The CDR3 region has the DNA TGTGCCAGCAGCGCTCAGGGGGACTATGGCTACACCTTC. Protein product: CASSAQGDYGYTF.

This clonotype was seen more than once but under ten times. The CDR3 sequence is CAISESTGAGDEQFF. The CDR3 DNA sequence: TGTGCCATCAGTGAGTCAACGGGAGCTGGCGATGAGCAGTTCTTC. This chain connects TRBV10-3 to TRBJ2-1; maybe TRBD2 (6 bases). The CDR3 consists of 15 residues. Germline assignment: CDR1 ENHRY and CDR2 SYGVKD. Trimming took 0 bases from V and 8 from J, leaving 14 bases between them.

Comments on this clonotype: Since a much larger clone is just one base distant, this may be a read error. The chain carries TRBV7-3 and TRBJ2-2; D might be TRBD2 (6 bases). CDR1 is SGHTA, CDR2 FQGTGA, per germline. This CDR3 has 15 amino acids. DNA for the CDR3: TGTGCCAACAGCTCGAGCGGGCGGAACACCGGGGAGCTGTTTTTT. Its translation: CANSSSGRNTGELFF.

This clonotype was found many times. The chain links TRBV5-5 to TRBJ2-2, with no clear D. The CDR3 covers 12 residues. The germline V gene has CDR1 SGHKS and CDR2 YYEKEE (reference sequence). Trimming cost V 4 bases and J 0 bases, with 1 base left between them. CDR3 loop: CASSPNTGELFF. CDR3 bases: TGTGCCAGCAGCCCGAACACCGGGGAGCTGTTTTTT. Using reference TRBV5-5 and TRBJ2-2 for the parts outside the CDR3, the full variable domain is DAGVTQSPTHLIKTRGQQVTLRCSPISGHKSVSWYQQVLGQGPQFIFQYYEKEERGRGNFPDRFSARQFPNYSSELNVNALLLGDSALYLCASSPNTGELFFGEGSRLTVL.

This clonotype occurred a few times. This chain connects TRBV5-1 to TRBJ1-1, with TRBD1 matching 7 bases. The J segment lost 1 base and the V segment lost 4 bases, leaving 4 bases of the junction unmatched. This CDR3 contains 14 residues. Germline CDR1 and CDR2: SGHRS and YFSETQ. The CDR3: CASSHDRANTEAFF. CDR3 bases: TGCGCCAGCAGCCATGACAGGGCGAACACTGAAGCTTTCTTT. Looking up the rest from reference TRBV5-1 and TRBJ1-1 gives the full variable domain: KAGVTQTPRYLIKTRGQQVTLSCSPISGHRSVSWYQQTPGQGLQFLFEYFSETQRNKGNFPGRFSGRQFSNSRSEMNVSTLELGDSALYLCASSHDRANTEAFFGQGTRLTVV.

This chain joins TRBV18 and TRBJ1-1; weak D call: TRBD1 (6 bases). V lost 0 bases, J lost 1 base, and 9 bases lay in between. This CDR3 is 15 amino acids long. Germline V gene data show CDR1 as KGHSH and CDR2 as LQKENI. The CDR3 DNA reads as TGTGCCAGCTCACCACCCGGGACAAGGAACACTGAAGCTTTCTTT. Translation gives CASSPPGTRNTEAFF.

This clonotype was observed many times. V is TRBV5-6 and J is TRBJ2-7; 14 bases are a match to TRBD2. The V segment lost 4 bases and the J segment 6 bases; nucleotides outside the gene matches: 3. Germline V lookup: CDR1 SGHDT, CDR2 YYEEEE. This CDR3 region has 14 residues. The CDR3 DNA reads as TGTGCCAGCAGCCGGGGACTAGCGGGAGTCGAGCAGTACGTC. Translation gives CASSRGLAGVEQYV.